Following are 23 T cell receptor beta chains from one sample sequenced in a study of monozygotic twins with inflammatory bowel disease. TCRdb re-called the 5' RACE reads and gives one entry per CDR3 protein, without DNA. The record lists 140,000 to 150,000 distinct CDR3 sequences, of which the ten most abundant hold 0.95% to 1.5%. Sequences were obtained from blood. The receptors derive from a human donor with ulcerative colitis or Crohn's disease, or a healthy co-twin of an affected twin (not recorded which).

The chain recombines TRBV5-1 with TRBJ2-1; TCRdb's D call of TRBD2 is untestable without DNA. The CDR3 length is 16 residues. CDR1 is SGHRS, CDR2 YFSETQ, per germline. This CDR3 is CASSLGLAGGGDEQFF. Full variable domain (rest looked up from reference TRBV5-1 and TRBJ2-1): KAGVTQTPRYLIKTRGQQVTLSCSPISGHRSVSWYQQTPGQGLQFLFEYFSETQRNKGNFPGRFSGRQFSNSRSEMNVSTLELGDSALYLCASSLGLAGGGDEQFFGPGTRLTVL.

The chain is built from TRBV29-1 and TRBJ2-5; TCRdb gives TRBD2 as the D gene, but with no DNA this cannot be confirmed. There are 13 residues in the CDR3. Germline assignment: CDR1 SQVTM and CDR2 ANQGSEA. The CDR3 loop is CSVEGESQRAQYF.

V usage is TRBV5-1 and J usage is TRBJ2-1; without DNA, the TCRdb call of TRBD2 cannot be checked. The CDR3 is made up of 16 amino acids. Germline V gene lookup returns CDR1 SGHRS and CDR2 YFSETQ. Here the CDR3 reads CASSPSGVSSYNEQFF.

This chain links TRBV7-9 with TRBJ1-2. This CDR3 has 11 residues. Germline CDR1 reads SEHNR; CDR2 reads FQNEAQ (reference sequence). CDR3 sequence: CASQIRAGYTF.

The rearrangement uses TRBV5-1 and TRBJ2-7; TCRdb's D gene call, TRBD2, goes unchecked for lack of DNA. Germline CDR1 is SGHRS and CDR2 is YFSETQ. CDR3 length: 14 residues. The CDR3 region is CASSFGGWSYEQYF.

CDR3 protein: CSANLAAGSTEAFF. The chain carries TRBV20-1 and TRBJ1-1. Germline V gene lookup returns CDR1 DFQATT and CDR2 SNEGSKA (reference sequence). The CDR3 extends over 14 amino acids.

CDR3 region: CSVGTGAIYEQYF. This sequence joins TRBV29-1 and TRBJ2-7; without DNA, the TCRdb call of TRBD1 cannot be checked. CDR1 SQVTM and CDR2 ANQGSEA come from the germline V gene. The CDR3 is 13 amino acids.

The chain is built from TRBV5-4 and TRBJ2-3; absent DNA, TCRdb's TRBD2 call cannot be checked. The CDR3 spans 16 residues. CDR1 SGHNT and CDR2 YYREEE come from the germline V gene (reference sequence). CDR3 amino acids: CASRGEGPTPTDTQYF.

The CDR3 is CASSYSGRGSYEQYF. The V gene is TRBV6-5, the J gene TRBJ2-7; TCRdb names TRBD2, which stays unverified in the absence of DNA. CDR3 size: 15 residues. Germline loops: CDR1 MNHEY, CDR2 SVGAGI.

The chain combines TRBV5-5 with TRBJ1-5. CDR1 is SGHKS and CDR2 is YYEKEE in the germline V gene (reference sequence). The CDR3 totals 14 residues. The CDR3 spells CASSYGTANQPQHF. Filled out from reference TRBV5-5 and TRBJ1-5, the complete variable domain reads DAGVTQSPTHLIKTRGQQVTLRCSPISGHKSVSWYQQVLGQGPQFIFQYYEKEERGRGNFPDRFSARQFPNYSSELNVNALLLGDSALYLCASSYGTANQPQHFGDGTRLSIL.

V is TRBV7-9 and J is TRBJ2-7; the D call of TRBD1 rests on TCRdb alone, since no DNA is present to check it. The CDR3 runs 15 residues. CDR1 is SEHNR, CDR2 FQNEAQ, per germline (reference sequence). The CDR3 here is CASSFIRTGNYEQYF.

This sequence joins TRBV7-2 and TRBJ1-2; TCRdb's assignment of TRBD1 cannot be checked, as there is no DNA. Looked up from germline, CDR1 is SGHTA and CDR2 is FQGNSA. This CDR3 spans 16 amino acids. This CDR3 reads CASSLGGQDINYGYTF.

The rearrangement links TRBV28 to TRBJ2-7. This CDR3 has 12 residues. Germline loops: CDR1 MDHEN, CDR2 SYDVKM. CDR3 protein: CASSLVGLGQYF. The entire variable domain, with the rest obtained from reference TRBV28 and TRBJ2-7, is as follows: DVKVTQSSRYLVKRTGEKVFLECVQDMDHENMFWYRQDPGLGLRLIYFSYDVKMKEKGDIPEGYSVSREKKERFSLILESASTNQTSMYLCASSLVGLGQYFGPGTRLTVT.

The V call is TRBV7-2, the J call TRBJ1-5. Germline loops: CDR1 SGHTA, CDR2 FQGNSA. The CDR3 runs 13 residues. CDR3 region: CASSLTDGQPQHF.

This chain joins TRBV5-1 and TRBJ1-1. Germline-derived CDR1 and CDR2 are SGHRS and YFSETQ. This CDR3 spans 18 amino acids. The CDR3 sequence: CASSRSGGTYSMNTEAFF.

V gene TRBV30 combines with J gene TRBJ2-1. The CDR3 covers 12 residues. Germline V gives CDR1 GTSNPN, CDR2 SVGIG (reference sequence). CDR3 in amino acids: CAWSVKGNEQFF.

The V and J genes are TRBV10-3 and TRBJ1-1. Germline-derived CDR1 and CDR2 are ENHRY and SYGVKD. This CDR3 has 11 amino acids. The CDR3 region is CAIRNTTEAFF.

The rearrangement links TRBV6-5 to TRBJ2-5; TCRdb outputs TRBD1, but without DNA this stays unchecked. Germline CDR1 MNHEY, CDR2 SVGAGI. The CDR3 has 15 amino acids. The CDR3 protein is CATTHTTGEWETQYF.

V and J are TRBV11-1 and TRBJ2-1; TCRdb returns TRBD1, unconfirmable since there is no DNA. Looked up from germline, CDR1 is SGHAT and CDR2 is FQDESV (reference sequence). CDR3 length equals 13 residues. The CDR3 is CASSLGQGDEQFF.

J is TRBJ2-5 and V is TRBV3-1; the D call of TRBD2 rests on TCRdb alone, since no DNA is present to check it. This CDR3 is 16 amino acids long. Germline CDR1 and CDR2: LGHDT and YNNKEL (reference sequence). The CDR3 sequence: CASSQELAGGGETQYF.

The J gene is TRBJ2-3, the V gene TRBV10-3; the D call from TCRdb, TRBD2, cannot be confirmed without DNA. Germline V gene data show CDR1 as ENHRY and CDR2 as SYGVKD. The CDR3 length is 15 residues. The CDR3 spells CAIKASGRVADTQYF.

J is TRBJ2-3 and V is TRBV6-2 or TRBV6-3. This CDR3 has 14 residues. CDR1 MNHEY and CDR2 SVGEGT come from the germline V gene. CDR3 sequence reads: CASSFGVSGDTQYF.

The chain is built from TRBV28 and TRBJ2-1; TCRdb designates TRBD2, a call that cannot be tested without DNA. Germline V gene lookup returns CDR1 MDHEN and CDR2 SYDVKM. There are 18 residues in the CDR3. Here the CDR3 reads CASSLAGEVLSSYNEQFF.